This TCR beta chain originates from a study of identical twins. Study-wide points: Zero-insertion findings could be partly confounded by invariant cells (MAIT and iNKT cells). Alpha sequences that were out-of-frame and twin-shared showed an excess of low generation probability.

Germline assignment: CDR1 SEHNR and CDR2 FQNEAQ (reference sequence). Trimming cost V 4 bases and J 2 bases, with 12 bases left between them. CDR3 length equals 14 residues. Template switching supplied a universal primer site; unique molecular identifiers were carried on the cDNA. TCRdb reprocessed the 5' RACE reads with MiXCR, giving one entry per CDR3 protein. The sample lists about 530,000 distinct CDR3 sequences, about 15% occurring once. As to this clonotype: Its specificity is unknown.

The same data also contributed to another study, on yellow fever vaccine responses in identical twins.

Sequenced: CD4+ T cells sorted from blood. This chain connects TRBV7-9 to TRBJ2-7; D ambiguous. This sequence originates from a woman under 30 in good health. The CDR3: CASSSRGKPYEQYF. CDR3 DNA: TGTGCCAGCAGCTCCCGCGGAAAACCCTACGAGCAGTACTTC.